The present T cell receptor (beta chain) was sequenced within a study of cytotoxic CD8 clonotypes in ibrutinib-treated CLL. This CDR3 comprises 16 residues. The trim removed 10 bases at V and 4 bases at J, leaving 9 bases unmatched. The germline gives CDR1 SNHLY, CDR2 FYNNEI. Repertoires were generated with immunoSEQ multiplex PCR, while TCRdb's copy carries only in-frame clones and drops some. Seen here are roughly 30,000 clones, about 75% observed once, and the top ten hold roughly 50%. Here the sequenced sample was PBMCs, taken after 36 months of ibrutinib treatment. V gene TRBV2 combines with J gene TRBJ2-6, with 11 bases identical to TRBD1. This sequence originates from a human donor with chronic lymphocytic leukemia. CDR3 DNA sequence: TGTGCCACCGCAGGACAGGGGGCGCGAGGGGCCAACGTCCTGACTTTC. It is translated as CATAGQGARGANVLTF.